The 26 T cell receptor beta chains in this list originate from one sample, sequenced in a study of identifying expanded T cells in peripheral blood. Measured with immunoSEQ multiplex PCR; TCRdb has only the in-frame clones, and not every one. The table includes some 120,000 clones, roughly 84% detected once. The sample taken for sequencing was blood. Source of these receptors: a person aged 18 to 75 in good health.

This chain uses TRBV7-2 with TRBJ1-2, with 7 positions matching TRBD1. Germline CDR1 reads SGHTA; CDR2 reads FQGNSA. CDR3 length equals 13 residues. With 5 bases clipped from V and 3 bases from J, the junction kept 3 bases outside the gene matches. CDR3 sequence (DNA): TGTGCCAGCAGCCCAGACAGGGACTATGGCTACACCTTC. Protein sequence: CASSPDRDYGYTF.

This clone occurred a few times. A much larger clone differs from this one at a single base, so this may be a read error. Other nucleotide sequences in the sample specify the same CDR3. The chain employs TRBV18 and TRBJ1-5, with a tentative D call TRBD1 (6 bases). V was clipped by 5 bases and J by 3 bases, with 8 bases between them. This CDR3 region has 13 residues. CDR1 is KGHSH and CDR2 is LQKENI in the germline V gene. The CDR3 protein is CASSRQDNQPQHF. CDR3 nucleotides: TGTGCCAGCTCAAGACAGGACAATCAGCCCCAGCATTTT. The variable domain in full, with the rest retrieved from reference TRBV18 and TRBJ1-5, is NAGVMQNPRHLVRRRGQEARLRCSPMKGHSHVYWYRQLPEEGLKFMVYLQKENIIDESGMPKERFSAEFPKEGPSILRIQQVVRGDSAAYFCASSRQDNQPQHFGDGTRLSIL.

The V gene is TRBV5-1, the J gene TRBJ1-6; TRBD1 is a possible D gene (6 bases). The CDR3 runs 19 residues. The V and J ends lost 0 bases and 3 bases respectively, with 19 bases between them. Germline V CDR1 and CDR2: SGHRS, YFSETQ. The chain's CDR3 is CASSLDPPRTDNYNSPLHF. CDR3 nucleotides: TGCGCCAGCAGCTTGGACCCCCCCCGGACAGATAACTATAATTCACCCCTCCACTTT.

V and J are TRBV5-5 and TRBJ1-2, with TRBD1 matching over 12 bases. This CDR3 is 15 amino acids long. CDR1 and CDR2 from the germline V gene are SGHKS and YYEKEE (reference sequence). J gave up 7 bases and V 5 bases, and 9 bases lay outside the gene matches. In DNA form, the CDR3 reads TGTGCCAGCAGTTATACCGGGACAGGGGGCGGTGGCTACACCTTC. Its translation is CASSYTGTGGGGYTF.

This sequence joins TRBV10-2 and TRBJ2-7, with 9 bases matching TRBD1. J was trimmed by 4 bases and V by 5 bases; bases with no gene match: 6. Germline V gene lookup returns CDR1 WSHSY and CDR2 SAAADI. The CDR3 spans 14 residues. In DNA form, the CDR3 reads TGCGCCAGCAGTAACGACAGGGGGATGTACGAGCAGTACTTC. It is translated as CASSNDRGMYEQYF.

The chain recombines TRBV19 with TRBJ1-3; D not certain. Trimming took 5 bases from V and 4 from J, leaving 24 bases between them. This CDR3 is built from 18 residues. The V gene's germline CDR1 is LNHDA and CDR2 SQIVND (reference sequence). The CDR3 region has the DNA TGTGCCAGTAGTCCTCCGGTTAGGTCCTCTCGGGGAGGAAACACCATATATTTT. Amino acid sequence: CASSPPVRSSRGGNTIYF.

Here the CDR3 DNA reads TGTGCCAGCAGCCCGCTGCGAGCCCACAATGAGCAGTTCTTC. Its translation is CASSPLRAHNEQFF. The rearrangement uses TRBV5-6 and TRBJ2-1; D unclear. V shed 4 bases and J shed 5 bases, with 13 bases lying between them. CDR1 and CDR2 (germline): SGHDT, YYEEEE. The CDR3 is 14 residues long.

Remarks on this clone: A much larger clonotype is one base distant, so this may be a read error. The chain is built from TRBV7-9 and TRBJ1-1; no definite D call. The CDR3 totals 12 residues. CDR1 and CDR2 from the germline V gene are SEHNR and FQNEAQ (reference sequence). The ends were cut back, 3 bases at V and 2 bases at J, with 4 bases in the middle. Written as DNA, the CDR3 is TGTGCCAGCAGCTTTAGAAACACTGAAGCTTTCTTT. Protein sequence: CASSFRNTEAFF.

V usage is TRBV19 and J usage is TRBJ1-6; D gene unclear. CDR3 length: 11 amino acids. The germline V gene has CDR1 LNHDA and CDR2 SQIVND (reference sequence). V gave up 7 bases and J gave up 10 bases, with 8 bases separating them. CDR3: CASKKESPLHF. DNA for the CDR3: TGTGCCAGTAAAAAAGAATCACCCCTCCACTTT.

V gene TRBV7-9 combines with J gene TRBJ1-1, with a possible D match to TRBD1 (5 bases). Trimming took off 5 bases at V and 1 base at J, with 11 bases between the two ends. The germline CDR1 and CDR2 sequences are SEHNR and FQNEAQ (reference sequence). The CDR3 runs to 14 residues. The CDR3 nucleotides are TGTGCCAGCAGCCAACGCACAGGGAACACTGAAGCTTTCTTT. This sequence encodes CASSQRTGNTEAFF.

This chain connects TRBV11-2 to TRBJ1-1; D is undetermined. The germline gives CDR1 SGHAT, CDR2 FQNNGV. Trimming stripped 5 bases from V and 2 bases from J, with 9 bases between. The CDR3 runs to 13 residues. The CDR3 DNA reads as TGTGCCAGCAGCCCACAACCTAACACTGAAGCTTTCTTT. It specifies CASSPQPNTEAFF. Drawing the rest from reference TRBV11-2 and TRBJ1-1, the complete variable domain is EAGVAQSPRYKIIEKRQSVAFWCNPISGHATLYWYQQILGQGPKLLIQFQNNGVVDDSQLPKDRFSAERLKGVDSTLKIQPAKLEDSAVYLCASSPQPNTEAFFGQGTRLTVV.

The chain recombines TRBV29-1 with TRBJ1-4, with 7 bases identical to TRBD1. V gave up 7 bases and J gave up 0 bases; unmatched junction bases: 8. The CDR3 covers 15 residues. Germline loops: CDR1 SQVTM, CDR2 ANQGSEA. Here the CDR3 DNA reads TGCAGCGCCTCGACAGGGCGAGCAACTAATGAAAAACTGTTTTTT. This translates into CSASTGRATNEKLFF.

CDR3 loop: CASSPGTVANYGYTF. In nucleotides, the CDR3 is TGTGCCAGCAGCCCCGGGACAGTAGCTAACTATGGCTACACCTTC. V gene TRBV11-2 combines with J gene TRBJ1-2; 7 bases are shared with TRBD1. In germline, CDR1 is SGHAT, CDR2 FQNNGV. This CDR3 region has 15 residues. The V segment lost 5 bases and the J segment 0 bases; nucleotides outside the gene matches: 6.

The chain links TRBV5-1 to TRBJ2-3; D uncertain. CDR1 and CDR2 (germline): SGHRS, YFSETQ. Between the trimmed V and J ends, which lost 4 bases and 2 bases, there was a span of 17 bases. The CDR3 loop spans 16 amino acids. The chain's CDR3 is CASSPLPASPTDTQYF. In DNA, the CDR3 is TGCGCCAGCAGCCCACTACCGGCTTCCCCCACAGATACGCAGTATTTT.

This clone was observed many times. This sequence joins TRBV5-1 and TRBJ1-1; TRBD1 might be the D (5 bases). The CDR3 runs to 13 residues. Trimming removed 0 bases at V and 4 bases at J, with 7 bases between. CDR1 and CDR2 from the germline V gene are SGHRS and YFSETQ. Here the CDR3 reads CASSLEGPTEAFF. The CDR3 DNA sequence: TGCGCCAGCAGCTTGGAGGGGCCCACTGAAGCTTTCTTT.

This chain connects TRBV6-5 to TRBJ1-1, with 8 bases aligning to TRBD1. This CDR3 region has 14 residues. Trimming took 7 bases from V and 2 from J; bases not matched to a gene: 6. Germline V gives CDR1 MNHEY, CDR2 SVGAGI. The CDR3 DNA follows: TGTGCCAGCATCAAGGACAGGGTCAACACTGAAGCTTTCTTT. Protein product: CASIKDRVNTEAFF.

The genes are TRBV5-1 and TRBJ1-2; D possibly corresponds to TRBD1 (6 bases). The germline CDR1 and CDR2 sequences are SGHRS and YFSETQ. Trimming took 2 bases from V and 0 from J, leaving 14 bases between them. The CDR3 covers 16 residues. The CDR3 DNA follows: TGCGCCAGCAGCTTTTCTGGACAGACAGCTAACTATGGCTACACCTTC. This sequence encodes CASSFSGQTANYGYTF.

The chain uses TRBV11-2 and TRBJ2-1, with D possibly being TRBD1 (5 bases). Per the germline V gene, CDR1 is SGHAT and CDR2 is FQNNGV. V shed 0 bases and J shed 9 bases, with 9 bases lying between them. CDR3 length: 13 amino acids. The DNA of the CDR3 is TGTGCCAGCAGCTTAGATTTCCAGGGTGAGCAGTTCTTC. This gives the protein CASSLDFQGEQFF.

V and J are TRBV7-2 and TRBJ1-2; D gene unclear. Looked up from germline, CDR1 is SGHTA and CDR2 is FQGNSA. CDR3 length equals 15 residues. Trimming stripped 5 bases from V and 2 bases from J, with 15 bases between. CDR3 sequence (DNA): TGTGCCAGCAGCCCCGTTGGAAGTGTGAACTATGGCTACACCTTC. Protein product: CASSPVGSVNYGYTF.

The chain employs TRBV29-1 and TRBJ2-7; tentative D call: TRBD2 (5 bases). In germline, CDR1 is SQVTM, CDR2 ANQGSEA. CDR3 length: 14 residues. With 6 bases removed from V and 1 base from J, the gap between germline ends came to 16 bases. This chain's CDR3 is CSVERTGTSYEQYF. The CDR3 DNA reads TGCAGCGTGGAAAGGACGGGAACTTCCTACGAGCAGTACTTC.

The chain carries TRBV10-3 and TRBJ2-7; TRBD2 matches 14 bases. CDR1 and CDR2 from the germline V gene are ENHRY and SYGVKD. The trim removed 4 bases at V and 3 bases at J, leaving 5 bases unmatched. The CDR3 consists of 16 residues. The CDR3 DNA follows: TGTGCCATCAGTGGGGGACTAGCGGGGGAAGGCTACGAGCAGTACTTC. It codes for CAISGGLAGEGYEQYF.

The chain combines TRBV7-3 with TRBJ1-1, with D perhaps matching TRBD1 (5 bases). CDR3 size: 15 residues. Per the germline V gene, CDR1 is SGHTA and CDR2 is FQGTGA. V dropped 2 bases and J dropped 4 bases, with 14 bases sitting between them. The CDR3 nucleotides are TGTGCCAGCAGCTTATGGGGCAGGGCGGCCACTGAAGCTTTCTTT. Translating it yields CASSLWGRAATEAFF.

Note on this clone: This specimen includes other DNA sequences encoding the same CDR3. This sequence joins TRBV4-3 and TRBJ1-1, with TRBD1 identical over 7 bases. V shed 0 bases, J shed 2 bases, and the junction held 3 bases outside the gene matches. The CDR3 contains 15 residues. Germline CDR1 and CDR2: LGHNA and YSLEER. The CDR3 nucleotides read TGCGCCAGCAGCCAAGATAGGGGGCTTAACACTGAAGCTTTCTTT. Residues: CASSQDRGLNTEAFF.

V usage is TRBV5-4 and J usage is TRBJ2-5, with 10 nucleotides matching TRBD2. Germline-derived CDR1 and CDR2 are SGHNT and YYREEE (reference sequence). The length of the CDR3 is 16 residues. The J segment lost 7 bases and the V segment lost 0 bases, leaving 9 bases of the junction unmatched. In DNA form, the CDR3 reads TGTGCCAGCAGCTTGGCCCCTAGCGGGGGCCCCCGGACCCAGTACTTC. Protein: CASSLAPSGGPRTQYF.

The chain joins TRBV7-8 to TRBJ1-4; D is undetermined. Germline-derived CDR1 and CDR2 are SGHVS and FQNEAQ. The CDR3 runs to 16 residues. Trimming stripped 0 bases from V and 0 bases from J, with 8 bases between. CDR3 residues: CASSLALISTNEKLFF. The CDR3 DNA follows: TGTGCCAGCAGCTTAGCTTTGATCTCAACTAATGAAAAACTGTTTTTT.

The chain combines TRBV2 with TRBJ2-6, with D perhaps matching TRBD2 (5 bases). Germline loops: CDR1 SNHLY, CDR2 FYNNEI. This CDR3 region has 13 residues. Trimming took 7 bases from V and 2 from J, leaving 6 bases between them. DNA of the CDR3: TGTGCCAGCACCGGGGCTGGGGCCAACGTCCTGACTTTC. Translated, it gives CASTGAGANVLTF.